The rows below give T cell receptor beta chains drawn from one sample of a study of cytomegalovirus exposure and HLA in healthy donors. Data came from immunoSEQ multiplex PCR; TCRdb stores just in-frame clones and leaves some out. In the table there are 150,000 to 250,000 clones, about 80% of which are singletons. Sequencing used PBMCs. The receptors were gathered from a woman younger than 45 in good health and CMV-seropositive. Each CDR3 is given with its conserved first and last residue. Each record gives: V gene, J gene, D gene, clone size, CDR3 protein, CDR3 DNA. The D gene is left open where the match is weak. Size tells how often a clone was seen (once, few, many) or the class of an expanded clone, and some rows leave it out.

>TRBV5-4|TRBJ2-7|TRBD1|.
CASRVRGQNTYEQYF
TGTGCCAGCAGGGTTCGGGGACAGAATACCTACGAGCAGTACTTC
>TRBV13|TRBJ2-7|TRBD1|.
CASSPGTGSSYEQYF
TGTGCCAGCAGCCCTGGGACAGGTAGCTCCTACGAGCAGTACTTC
>TRBV5-6|TRBJ2-7|TRBD2|.
CASSLTIAGSETYEQYF
TGTGCCAGCAGCTTGACAATAGCGGGAAGTGAAACCTACGAGCAGTACTTC
>TRBV18|TRBJ2-3|TRBD2|.
CASSLGEGHRYF
TGTGCCAGCTCACTCGGGGAGGGCCATCGGTATTTT
>TRBV7-8|TRBJ2-1|TRBD2|.
CASSPLTSRNEQFF
TGTGCCAGCAGCCCGCTGACTAGCAGGAATGAGCAGTTCTTC
>TRBV6-5|TRBJ2-4|.|.
CASKGGGYIQYF
TGTGCCAGCAAAGGAGGAGGATACATTCAGTACTTC
>TRBV5-4|TRBJ2-7|TRBD2|.
CASSAGLAGGPTTYEQYF
TGTGCCAGCAGCGCGGGACTAGCGGGAGGGCCTACCACCTACGAGCAGTACTTC
>TRBV4-1|TRBJ1-3|.|.
CASSQYGLSGNTIYF
TGCGCCAGCAGTCAGTATGGACTCTCTGGAAACACCATATATTTT
>TRBV4-2|TRBJ1-2|TRBD1|.
CASSPGGSSSYGYTF
TGTGCCAGCAGCCCAGGGGGCAGTTCTAGCTATGGCTACACCTTC
>TRBV5-1|TRBJ1-5|.|.
CASSPGWTSSNQPQHF
TGCGCCAGCAGTCCCGGATGGACTTCGAGCAATCAGCCCCAGCATTTT
>TRBV7-8|TRBJ2-1|TRBD2|.
CASVQRGGGNEQFF
TGTGCCAGCGTCCAGCGGGGGGGCGGCAATGAGCAGTTCTTC
>TRBV4-3|TRBJ2-5|.|.
CASSQDRRSQQETQYF
TGCGCCAGCAGCCAAGACCGAAGGAGCCAACAAGAGACCCAGTACTTC
>TRBV4-1|TRBJ1-5|.|once
CASSQVQGTNQPQHF
TGCGCCAGCAGCCAAGTGCAGGGAACCAATCAGCCCCAGCATTTT
>TRBV6-5|TRBJ1-1|TRBD1|.
CASRNRDRVTEAFF
TGTGCCAGCCGTAATAGGGACAGAGTAACTGAAGCTTTCTTT
>TRBV27|TRBJ2-3|.|.
CASSQLAPKGATTQYF
TGTGCCAGCAGTCAACTAGCCCCAAAAGGGGCCACAACGCAGTATTTT
>TRBV11-3|TRBJ1-5|.|.
CASSPGMGSNQPQHF
TGTGCCAGCAGCCCCGGGATGGGTAGCAATCAGCCCCAGCATTTT
>TRBV7-2|TRBJ2-7|TRBD1|.
CASSPQGQGSHEQYF
TGTGCCAGCAGCCCGCAGGGACAGGGAAGCCACGAGCAGTACTTC
>TRBV7-9|TRBJ1-1|TRBD1|.
CASSYYTGGTEAFF
TGTGCCAGCAGCTACTATACAGGGGGCACTGAAGCTTTCTTT
>TRBV9|TRBJ2-3|TRBD2|.
CASSVEGGFSSTDTQYF
TGTGCCAGCAGCGTAGAGGGAGGGTTTTCTAGCACAGATACGCAGTATTTT
>TRBV30|TRBJ2-7|.|once
CASNDPNSRYEQYF
TGTGCCTCGAACGACCCTAACAGCAGATACGAGCAGTACTTC
>TRBV6-5|TRBJ2-7|.|.
CASSRGEGEQYF
TGTGCCAGCTCTCGGGGAGAAGGGGAGCAGTACTTC
>TRBV19|TRBJ1-5|.|.
CASSASGLQPQHF
TGTGCCAGTAGTGCATCAGGGTTACAGCCCCAGCATTTT
>TRBV5-6|TRBJ1-2|.|.
CASSPLAVSYGYTF
TGTGCCAGCAGCCCGCTCGCGGTAAGCTATGGCTACACCTTC
>TRBV7-8|TRBJ2-3|TRBD1|.
CASSPTGWDTQYF
TGTGCCAGCAGCCCGACAGGGTGGGATACGCAGTATTTT
>TRBV13|TRBJ2-7|TRBD2|once
CASSYGLAGAPDAEQYF
TGTGCCAGCAGTTACGGACTAGCGGGGGCCCCTGATGCCGAGCAGTACTTC
>TRBV7-8|TRBJ1-6|.|.
CASSLKQGNSPLHF
TGTGCCAGCAGCCTCAAGCAGGGAAATTCACCCCTCCACTTT
>TRBV7-2|TRBJ1-6|TRBD1|.
CASSEDRGLDSPLHF
TGTGCCAGCAGCGAGGACAGGGGTTTGGATTCACCCCTCCACTTT
>TRBV14|TRBJ1-1|TRBD1|.
CASSPGQGFPSEAFF
TGTGCCAGCAGCCCGGGACAGGGATTCCCATCTGAAGCTTTCTTT
>TRBV5-8|TRBJ2-1|.|.
CASSGMSSYNEQFF
TGTGCCTCGTCCGGTATGAGCTCCTACAATGAGCAGTTCTTC
>TRBV4-3|TRBJ2-3|TRBD2|few
CASSHLAGGLGTDTQYF
TGCGCCAGCAGCCATCTAGCGGGGGGGCTGGGGACAGATACGCAGTATTTT
>TRBV2|TRBJ2-7|TRBD1|.
CASRPGQGLYEQYF
TGTGCCAGCAGACCAGGACAGGGTCTCTACGAGCAGTACTTC
>TRBV10-3|TRBJ1-6|.|.
CAISEGFAGAGNSPLHF
TGTGCCATCAGTGAGGGATTCGCAGGGGCCGGGAATTCACCCCTCCACTTT
>TRBV4-2|TRBJ2-1|TRBD2|.
CASSQAQGLAGGNNEQLF
TGTGCCAGCAGCCAGGCTCAGGGACTAGCGGGAGGAAACAATGAGCAGCTCTTC
>TRBV7-2|TRBJ1-1|TRBD1|.
CASSFDRGGVGTEAFF
TGTGCCAGCAGCTTCGACAGGGGGGGAGTGGGCACTGAAGCTTTCTTT
>TRBV11-2|TRBJ2-7|TRBD1|.
CASSSYQRDRAYYEQYF
TGTGCCAGCAGCTCATATCAACGGGACAGGGCCTACTACGAGCAGTACTTC
>TRBV19|TRBJ2-7|.|.
CASSMLNSYEQYF
TGTGCCAGTAGTATGCTAAACTCCTACGAGCAGTACTTC
>TRBV12-5|TRBJ1-2|.|.
CASAATNYGYTF
TGTGCTAGTGCTGCTACTAACTATGGCTACACCTTC
>TRBV19|TRBJ1-2|.|.
CASSTSAPGDYGYTF
TGTGCCAGTAGTACCAGTGCACCGGGGGACTATGGCTACACCTTC
>TRBV19|TRBJ2-7|.|few
CASSPQGSYEQYF
TGTGCCAGTAGTCCCCAAGGGAGCTACGAGCAGTACTTC
>TRBV30|TRBJ2-7|TRBD1|.
CAWKGGWGLDEQYF
TGTGCCTGGAAAGGGGGCTGGGGTTTGGACGAGCAGTACTTC
>TRBV9|TRBJ1-2|.|.
CASSGTREGDYGYTF
TGTGCCAGCAGCGGGACCAGGGAAGGGGACTATGGCTACACCTTC
>TRBV27|TRBJ1-5|.|.
CASSWTARNQPQHF
TGTGCCAGCAGCTGGACAGCGAGAAATCAGCCCCAGCATTTT
>TRBV9|TRBJ1-2|.|.
CASSVGGGAPGYTF
TGTGCCAGCAGCGTAGGGGGAGGGGCGCCTGGCTACACCTTC
>TRBV6-5|TRBJ2-7|.|.
CASSKKTGSSYEQYF
TGTGCCAGCAGTAAAAAGACAGGATCCTCCTACGAGCAGTACTTC
>TRBV29-1|TRBJ2-1|.|.
CSVEVASPAEQFF
TGCAGCGTTGAAGTTGCCTCCCCTGCGGAGCAGTTCTTC
>TRBV6-6|TRBJ2-5|.|.
CASSYSIDSPETQYF
TGTGCCAGCAGTTACTCGATCGACAGTCCGGAGACCCAGTACTTC
>TRBV2|TRBJ1-2|.|few
CASSDNTGYGYTF
TGTGCCAGCAGTGACAATACAGGGTACGGCTACACCTTC
>TRBV18|TRBJ2-2|.|.
CASSPRLTEKELFF
TGTGCCAGCTCACCACGGTTGACGGAGAAGGAGCTGTTTTTT
>TRBV18|TRBJ2-6|TRBD1|once
CASSPGTGRSGANVLTF
TGTGCCAGCTCACCCGGGACAGGCCGCTCTGGGGCCAACGTCCTGACTTTC
>TRBV2|TRBJ2-2|.|.
CASSGGGAANTGELFF
TGTGCCAGCAGTGGGGGCGGGGCAGCGAACACCGGGGAGCTGTTTTTT
>TRBV27|TRBJ2-5|TRBD2|.
CASSLSGGDETQYF
TGTGCCAGCAGCCTTAGCGGGGGGGACGAGACCCAGTACTTC
>TRBV29-1|TRBJ2-1|TRBD2|.
CSVLAGVDEQFF
TGCAGCGTATTAGCGGGGGTTGATGAGCAGTTCTTC
>TRBV19|TRBJ1-4|.|.
CASSIRQGTNEKLFF
TGTGCCAGTAGTATTCGTCAGGGAACTAATGAAAAACTGTTTTTT
>TRBV5-4|TRBJ2-1|.|.
CASSLEGGRIFHEQFF
TGTGCCAGCAGCCTGGAGGGGGGGCGAATTTTCCATGAGCAGTTCTTC
>TRBV5-4|TRBJ1-2|.|.
CASRLVRFGEYTF
TGTGCCAGCAGACTAGTCCGTTTTGGAGAGTACACCTTC